This entry lists 16 T cell receptor beta chains sequenced from one sample in a study of T cell responses to AZD1222 COVID-19 vaccine. The protocol was immunoSEQ multiplex PCR, while the TCRdb copy is restricted to in-frame clones and leaves out a portion. The table lists 140,000 to 150,000 clones, around 93% of them singletons. The material was peripheral blood, obtained 28 days after the second AZD1222 dose. All receptors come from an adult who received the AZD1222 COVID-19 vaccine.

V is TRBV2 and J is TRBJ2-3; 8 bases are shared with TRBD2. The germline CDR1 and CDR2 sequences are SNHLY and FYNNEI. J was trimmed by 3 bases and V by 6 bases; bases with no gene match: 5. The CDR3 is made up of 14 amino acids. The CDR3 nucleotides read TGTGCCAGCAGAGCGACTAGCGATACAGATACGCAGTATTTT. Amino acids: CASRATSDTDTQYF.

This clone came up a few times. V usage is TRBV9 and J usage is TRBJ2-3; D is unresolved. Germline V CDR1 and CDR2: SGDLS, YYNGEE. V was shortened by 3 bases and J by 3 bases, with 14 bases between the two germline ends. This CDR3 has 15 amino acids. The CDR3: CASSAQEWGTDTQYF. The CDR3 region has the DNA TGTGCCAGCAGCGCCCAGGAGTGGGGAACAGATACGCAGTATTTT.

There are many counts of this clone. The CDR3 loop is CASSSRASGYTGELFF. As DNA, the CDR3 is TGTGCCAGCAGCTCCCGGGCTAGCGGGTACACCGGGGAGCTGTTTTTT. The rearrangement links TRBV7-6 to TRBJ2-2; 8 positions match TRBD2. Trimming took 4 bases from V and 3 from J; bases not matched to a gene: 7. From germline, CDR1 is SGHVS and CDR2 FNYEAQ. CDR3 length: 16 amino acids.

The V gene is TRBV11-2, the J gene TRBJ2-7; 9 bases map to TRBD1. Germline V gene data show CDR1 as SGHAT and CDR2 as FQNNGV. Trimming at V came to 8 bases and at J to 9 bases, leaving 17 bases not matched to a gene. The CDR3 length is 15 residues. Here the CDR3 DNA reads TGTGCCAGCGCACGGCCGGGACAGGGATTACGAGGGCAGTACTTC. Translated, it gives CASARPGQGLRGQYF.

CDR3: CASSIPDRGGYTF. DNA of the CDR3: TGTGCCAGCAGTATACCCGACAGGGGTGGCTACACCTTC. V and J are TRBV28 and TRBJ1-2; 8 bases fit TRBD1. The germline gives CDR1 MDHEN, CDR2 SYDVKM. The CDR3 contains 13 residues. V lost 5 bases and J lost 7; bases outside the gene matches: 6.

The CDR3 region is CASSDGRERYKETQYF. The CDR3 DNA follows: TGTGCCAGCAGTGATGGGCGGGAGAGGTACAAGGAGACCCAGTACTTC. V gene TRBV6-1 combines with J gene TRBJ2-5, with 7 bases aligning to TRBD2. The CDR3 has 16 residues. The junction had 12 bases not matched to a gene; V was cut back by 3 bases and J by 5 bases. The germline V gene has CDR1 MNHNS and CDR2 SASEGT.

The V call is TRBV19, the J call TRBJ1-2; 8 nucleotides match TRBD1. This CDR3 has 14 amino acids. The V and J ends lost 5 bases and 1 base, in that order; junction bases with no gene match: 3. CDR1 and CDR2 (germline): LNHDA, SQIVND (reference sequence). CDR3 in DNA: TGTGCCAGTAGTGACGGACAGGGTAACTATGGCTACACCTTC. The encoded protein is CASSDGQGNYGYTF.

The chain links TRBV28 to TRBJ1-5, with a tentative D call TRBD1 (5 bases). The germline V and J ends were trimmed by 3 bases and 2 bases, with 17 bases remaining between them. This CDR3 has 17 residues. Germline values: CDR1 MDHEN, CDR2 SYDVKM. The CDR3 DNA follows: TGTGCCAGCAGTTTCTATGGGAGAGGCAGGGGCAATCAGCCCCAGCATTTT. Amino acids: CASSFYGRGRGNQPQHF.

The genes are TRBV19 and TRBJ1-5; D is ambiguous. There are 14 residues in the CDR3. The V end lost 3 bases, the J end lost 2 bases, and 8 bases lay between the germline ends. The germline V gene encodes CDR1 LNHDA and CDR2 SQIVND (reference sequence). CDR3 sequence: CASSIGSGNQPQHF. The DNA of the CDR3 is TGTGCCAGTAGTATCGGGTCGGGCAATCAGCCCCAGCATTTT.

DNA of the CDR3: TGTGCCAGCAGCTTGCCCAGGGGCCCCTCCTACGAGCAGTACTTC. Translation gives CASSLPRGPSYEQYF. The V and J genes are TRBV5-6 and TRBJ2-7; a possible D gene is TRBD1 (6 bases). Trimming pared 1 base from V and 0 bases from J, leaving 11 bases between. Germline V CDR1 and CDR2: SGHDT, YYEEEE. The CDR3 covers 15 residues.

The chain combines TRBV10-3 with TRBJ2-1, with unresolved D. Germline-derived CDR1 and CDR2 are ENHRY and SYGVKD. Trimming shortened V by 8 bases and J by 7 bases, and 3 bases separated the two germline ends. The CDR3 loop spans 9 amino acids. The CDR3 DNA is TGTGCCATCGGGAATGAGCAGTTCTTC. It is translated as CAIGNEQFF.

This chain connects TRBV28 to TRBJ2-5, with 12 bases matching TRBD1. Looked up from germline, CDR1 is MDHEN and CDR2 is SYDVKM. Trimming cost V 8 bases and J 4 bases; bases outside gene matches: 8. The CDR3 loop spans 15 amino acids. This chain's CDR3 is CASLDGTGGRETQYF. CDR3 coding DNA: TGTGCCAGCCTAGACGGGACAGGGGGCCGAGAGACCCAGTACTTC.

V gene TRBV27 combines with J gene TRBJ1-5; 7 bases agree with TRBD1. The V gene end was trimmed by 2 bases and the J gene end by 4 bases; junction bases not matched to a gene: 5. Germline CDR1 MNHEY, CDR2 SMNVEV (reference sequence). This CDR3 is 15 amino acids long. The CDR3 DNA is TGTGCCAGCAGTTTACGGGCGACAGGGAATCAGCCCCAGCATTTT. This encodes CASSLRATGNQPQHF.

The V and J genes are TRBV7-9 and TRBJ2-5; no reliable D call. The CDR3 totals 12 residues. V was clipped by 1 base and J by 5 bases, with 5 bases between them. The germline V gene has CDR1 SEHNR and CDR2 FQNEAQ (reference sequence). The CDR3 region is CASSLGAETQYF. The CDR3 DNA sequence: TGTGCCAGCAGCTTAGGGGCGGAGACCCAGTACTTC.

J is TRBJ1-5 and V is TRBV2; 12 bases align to TRBD1. J gave up 3 bases and V 4 bases, and 1 base lay outside the gene matches. The CDR3 has 15 residues. The germline V gene has CDR1 SNHLY and CDR2 FYNNEI. The CDR3 loop is CASSGGQGANQPQHF. The CDR3 nucleotides are TGTGCCAGCAGTGGGGGACAGGGGGCCAATCAGCCCCAGCATTTT.

The rearrangement uses TRBV7-2 and TRBJ1-2, with 9 bases that match TRBD1. The CDR3 has 15 residues. Looked up from germline, CDR1 is SGHTA and CDR2 is FQGNSA. J gave up 5 bases and V 4 bases, and 8 bases lay outside the gene matches. CDR3 nucleotides: TGTGCCAGCAGCTCTGGACAGGGGCAGCGGTATGGCTACACCTTC. It is translated as CASSSGQGQRYGYTF.